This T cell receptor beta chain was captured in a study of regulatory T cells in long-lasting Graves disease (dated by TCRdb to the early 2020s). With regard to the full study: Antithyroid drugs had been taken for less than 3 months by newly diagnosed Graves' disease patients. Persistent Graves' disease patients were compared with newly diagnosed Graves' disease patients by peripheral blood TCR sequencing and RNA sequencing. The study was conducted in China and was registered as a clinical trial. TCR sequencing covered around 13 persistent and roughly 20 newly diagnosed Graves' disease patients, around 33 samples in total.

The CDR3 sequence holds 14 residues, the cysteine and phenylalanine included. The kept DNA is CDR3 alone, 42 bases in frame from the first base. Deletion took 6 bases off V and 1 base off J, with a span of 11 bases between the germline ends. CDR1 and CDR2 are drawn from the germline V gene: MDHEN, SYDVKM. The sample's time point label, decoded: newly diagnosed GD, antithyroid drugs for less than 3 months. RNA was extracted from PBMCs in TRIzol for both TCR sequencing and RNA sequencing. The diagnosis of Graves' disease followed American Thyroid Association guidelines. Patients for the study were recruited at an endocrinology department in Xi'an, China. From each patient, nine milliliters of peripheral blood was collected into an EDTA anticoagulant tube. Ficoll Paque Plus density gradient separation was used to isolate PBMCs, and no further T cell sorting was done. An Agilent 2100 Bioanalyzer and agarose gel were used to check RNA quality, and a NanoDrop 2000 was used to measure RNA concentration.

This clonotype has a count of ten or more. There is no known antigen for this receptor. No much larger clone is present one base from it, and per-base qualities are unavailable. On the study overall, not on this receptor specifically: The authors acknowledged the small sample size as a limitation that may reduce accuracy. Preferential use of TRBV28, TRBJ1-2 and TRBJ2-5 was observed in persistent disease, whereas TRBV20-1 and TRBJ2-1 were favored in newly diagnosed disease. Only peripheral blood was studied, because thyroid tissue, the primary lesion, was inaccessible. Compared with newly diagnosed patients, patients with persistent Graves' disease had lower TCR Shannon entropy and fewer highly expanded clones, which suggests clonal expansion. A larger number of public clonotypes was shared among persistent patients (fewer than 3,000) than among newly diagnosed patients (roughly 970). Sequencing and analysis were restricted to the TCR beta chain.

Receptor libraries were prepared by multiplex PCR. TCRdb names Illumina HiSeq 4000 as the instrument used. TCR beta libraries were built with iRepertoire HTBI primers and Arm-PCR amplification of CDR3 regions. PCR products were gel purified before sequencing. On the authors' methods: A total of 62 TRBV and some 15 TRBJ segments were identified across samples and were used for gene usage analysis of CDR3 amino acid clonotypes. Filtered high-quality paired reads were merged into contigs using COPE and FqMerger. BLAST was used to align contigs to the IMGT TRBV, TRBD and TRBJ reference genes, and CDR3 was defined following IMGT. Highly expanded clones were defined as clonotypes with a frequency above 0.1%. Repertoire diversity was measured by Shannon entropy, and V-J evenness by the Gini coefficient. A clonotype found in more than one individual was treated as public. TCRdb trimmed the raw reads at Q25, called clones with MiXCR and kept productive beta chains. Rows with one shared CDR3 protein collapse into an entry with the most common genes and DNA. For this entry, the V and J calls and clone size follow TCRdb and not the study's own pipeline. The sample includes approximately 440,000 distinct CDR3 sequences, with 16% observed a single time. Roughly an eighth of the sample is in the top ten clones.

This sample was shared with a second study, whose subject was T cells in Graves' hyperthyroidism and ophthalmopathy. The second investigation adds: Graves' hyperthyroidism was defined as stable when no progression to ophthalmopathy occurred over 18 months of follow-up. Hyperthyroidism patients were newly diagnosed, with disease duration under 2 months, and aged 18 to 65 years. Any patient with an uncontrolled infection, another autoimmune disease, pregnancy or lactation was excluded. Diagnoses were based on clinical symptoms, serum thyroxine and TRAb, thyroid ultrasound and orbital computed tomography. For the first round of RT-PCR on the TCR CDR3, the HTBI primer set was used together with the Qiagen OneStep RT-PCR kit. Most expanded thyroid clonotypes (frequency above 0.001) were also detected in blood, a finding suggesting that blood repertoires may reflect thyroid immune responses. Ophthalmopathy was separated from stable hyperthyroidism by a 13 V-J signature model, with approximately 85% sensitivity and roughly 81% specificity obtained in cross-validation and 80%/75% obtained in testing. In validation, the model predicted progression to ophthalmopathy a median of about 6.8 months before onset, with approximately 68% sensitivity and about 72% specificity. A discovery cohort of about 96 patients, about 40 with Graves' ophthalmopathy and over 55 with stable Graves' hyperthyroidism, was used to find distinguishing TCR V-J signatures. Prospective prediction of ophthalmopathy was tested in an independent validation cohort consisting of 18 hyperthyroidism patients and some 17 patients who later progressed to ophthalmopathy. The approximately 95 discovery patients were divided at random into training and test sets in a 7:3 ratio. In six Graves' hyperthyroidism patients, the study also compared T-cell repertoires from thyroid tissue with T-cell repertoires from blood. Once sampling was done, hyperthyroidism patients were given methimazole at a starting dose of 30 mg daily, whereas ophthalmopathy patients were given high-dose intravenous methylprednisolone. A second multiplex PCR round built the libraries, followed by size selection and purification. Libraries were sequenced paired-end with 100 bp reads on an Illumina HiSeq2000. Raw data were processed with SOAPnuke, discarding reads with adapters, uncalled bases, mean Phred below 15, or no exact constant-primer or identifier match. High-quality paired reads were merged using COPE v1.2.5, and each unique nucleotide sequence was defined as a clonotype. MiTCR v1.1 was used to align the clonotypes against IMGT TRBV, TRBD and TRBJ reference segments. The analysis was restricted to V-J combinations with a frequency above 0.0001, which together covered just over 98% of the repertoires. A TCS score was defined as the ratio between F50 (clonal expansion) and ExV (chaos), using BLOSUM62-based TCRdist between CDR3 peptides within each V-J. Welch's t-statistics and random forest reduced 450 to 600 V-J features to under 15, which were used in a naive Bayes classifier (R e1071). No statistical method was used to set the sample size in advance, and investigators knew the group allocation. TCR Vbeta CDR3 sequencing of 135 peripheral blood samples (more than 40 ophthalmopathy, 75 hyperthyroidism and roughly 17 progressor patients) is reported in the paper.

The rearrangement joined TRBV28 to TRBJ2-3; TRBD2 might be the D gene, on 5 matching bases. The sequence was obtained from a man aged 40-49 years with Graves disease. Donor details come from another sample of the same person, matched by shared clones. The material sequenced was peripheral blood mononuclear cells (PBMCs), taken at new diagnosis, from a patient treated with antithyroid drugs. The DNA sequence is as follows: TGTGCCAGCAGCCCGGGATGGGGCACAGATACGCAGTATTTT. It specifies CASSPGWGTDTQYF. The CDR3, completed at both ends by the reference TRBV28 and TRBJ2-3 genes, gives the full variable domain DVKVTQSSRYLVKRTGEKVFLECVQDMDHENMFWYRQDPGLGLRLIYFSYDVKMKEKGDIPEGYSVSREKKERFSLILESASTNQTSMYLCASSPGWGTDTQYFGPGTRLTVL.